The clone carrying this T cell receptor beta chain was detected only a few times. This sample stems from a study of blood T cell repertoires in COVID-19. Germline V lookup: CDR1 KGHSH, CDR2 LQKENI. Trimming stripped 4 bases from V and 7 bases from J, with 11 bases between. This CDR3 spans 13 amino acids. In assigning cohorts, the study relied on participant-reported clinical history. A case of COVID-19 had been met by exposed participants within 2 weeks before study entry. Sequencing used immunoSEQ multiplex PCR; TCRdb keeps in-frame clones, though not all of them. The sample lists hundreds of thousands of clones; 85% to 90% were seen once.

The clonotype was recovered from a man aged 50-59 years who had been exposed to COVID-19. This chain uses TRBV18 with TRBJ1-5, with unresolved D. The sample taken for sequencing was PBMCs or T cells enriched from blood (not recorded which). The CDR3 DNA is TGTGCCAGCTCACTACACGGAGGCCAGCCCCAGCATTTT. It encodes CASSLHGGQPQHF.